This entry features one T cell receptor beta chain sequence. Its matching antigen is unknown. The CDR3 is 13 amino acids. V shed 8 bases, J shed 3 bases, and the junction held 4 bases outside the gene matches. Germline V lookup: CDR1 MNHEY, CDR2 SVGAGI. Time point indicated: week 5, during vaccination. It was 300 ug of mutant IDH1 20-mer peptide that made up each vaccine dose, given with topical imiquimod. The source of the sample is a study of a mutant IDH1 vaccine in newly diagnosed glioma. Across the study: First vaccine doses came 4-6 weeks after radiotherapy alone, or with temozolomide cycles. Sex distribution of treated patients was around 62% male and roughly 40% female; mean age was around 40 years.

Findings of the study overall: Whatever changes occurred in top peripheral T cell clonotypes seemed unrelated to pseudoprogression.

This table comes from immunoSEQ multiplex PCR, and its TCRdb copy is limited to in-frame clones, with some not included. The repertoire holds over 50,000 clones, with over 80% as singletons. The chain is built from TRBV6-5 and TRBJ2-5, with 9 bases that match TRBD1. Sequencing used PBMCs, obtained from a glioma patient whose treatment included an IDH1 peptide vaccine. This sequence was found in a woman between 40 and 50 years old with glioma. CDR3 sequence (DNA): TGTGCCAGCTCCTGGACAGGGGAAGAGACCCAGTACTTC. Translated, it gives CASSWTGEETQYF.